This passage covers 31 T cell receptor beta chains from one sample sequenced in a study of radiation and T cells in renal cell carcinoma. Time point meaning: baseline pretreatment blood. The treatment denotes: 15 Gy SBRT to primary tumor, nephrectomy 4 weeks later. Assay used: immunoSEQ multiplex PCR; TCRdb lists only in-frame clones, some missing. The sample has 45,000 to 65,000 clones; roughly 79% are singletons. Specimen: blood, collected from a patient whose treatment included radiotherapy and nephrectomy. Source of these receptors: a man aged 55 to 70 with renal cell carcinoma.

The rearrangement uses TRBV5-5 and TRBJ1-3, with D unresolved. The CDR3 is 14 amino acids. V was cut by 0 bases and J by 10 bases, with 14 bases left in between. Germline V gives CDR1 SGHKS, CDR2 YYEKEE (reference sequence). The CDR3 here is CASSLDFLQETIYF. The CDR3 nucleotides are TGTGCCAGCAGCTTGGACTTCTTACAAGAGACCATATATTTT.

The V call is TRBV28, the J call TRBJ1-2; 9 bases map to TRBD1. The V gene's germline CDR1 is MDHEN and CDR2 SYDVKM. V shed 4 bases, J shed 4 bases, and the junction held 4 bases outside the gene matches. This CDR3 contains 14 residues. CDR3 coding DNA: TGTGCCAGCAGTTCCACAGGGGGCGGCTATGGCTACACCTTC. Its protein is CASSSTGGGYGYTF.

CDR3 sequence (DNA): TGTGCCTGGAGCTCTGCTAGCGGGAGGGCCGTTGAGACCCAGTACTTC. Residues: CAWSSASGRAVETQYF. The chain is built from TRBV30 and TRBJ2-5, with TRBD2 identical over 12 bases. J was trimmed by 5 bases and V by 3 bases; bases with no gene match: 10. This CDR3 contains 16 residues. Germline V gene lookup returns CDR1 GTSNPN and CDR2 SVGIG (reference sequence).

Only a few counts were recorded for this clone. The chain couples TRBV6-6 to TRBJ1-1; D is perhaps TRBD1 (5 bases). This CDR3 has 13 residues. Deletions cut 6 bases from V and 1 base from J, with 9 bases between. Germline assignment: CDR1 MNHNY and CDR2 SVGAGI (reference sequence). Here the CDR3 DNA reads TGTGCCAGCAGGATAACAGGGAACACTGAAGCTTTCTTT. Protein sequence: CASRITGNTEAFF.

The rearrangement uses TRBV9 and TRBJ2-2, with unresolved D. This CDR3 has 14 residues. V lost 0 bases and J 6 bases, leaving 9 bases between the germline ends. The V gene's germline CDR1 is SGDLS and CDR2 YYNGEE. CDR3 sequence: CASSVEVWSGELFF. The CDR3 coding sequence is TGTGCCAGCAGCGTAGAGGTTTGGTCCGGGGAGCTGTTTTTT.

The genes are TRBV18 and TRBJ1-6; D may be TRBD1 (5 bases). CDR3 length: 15 amino acids. Germline V gene sequence: CDR1 KGHSH, CDR2 LQKENI. The V gene lost 2 bases and the J gene lost 7 bases, with 12 bases spanning the gap. CDR3 coding DNA: TGTGCCAGCTCACCAGCGAGACAGAGCAATTCACCCCTCCACTTT. Translating it yields CASSPARQSNSPLHF.

Here the CDR3 reads CASSLSGFSIEKLFF. In nucleotides, the CDR3 is TGTGCCAGCAGCTTATCGGGTTTTTCCATCGAAAAACTGTTTTTT. V is TRBV11-2 and J is TRBJ1-4; D remains unclear. The length of the CDR3 is 15 residues. V lost 2 bases, J lost 8 bases, and 15 bases lay in between. Germline V gives CDR1 SGHAT, CDR2 FQNNGV.

The chain joins TRBV4-1 to TRBJ1-4, with D unresolved. V dropped 1 base and J dropped 0 bases, with 6 bases sitting between them. CDR3 length equals 15 residues. Germline V gene lookup returns CDR1 MGHRA and CDR2 YSYEKL. This chain's CDR3 is CASSQGSATNEKLFF. CDR3 sequence (DNA): TGCGCCAGCAGCCAAGGGAGTGCAACTAATGAAAAACTGTTTTTT.

This chain joins TRBV5-1 and TRBJ2-6, with unresolved D. This CDR3 contains 16 residues. V was pared by 0 bases and J by 1 base, with 8 bases between. Germline values: CDR1 SGHRS, CDR2 YFSETQ. CDR3 sequence (DNA): TGCGCCAGCAGCTTGGCGGTGGGATCTGGGGCCAACGTCCTGACTTTC. This codes for CASSLAVGSGANVLTF. The complete variable domain, with remaining parts taken from reference TRBV5-1 and TRBJ2-6, reads KAGVTQTPRYLIKTRGQQVTLSCSPISGHRSVSWYQQTPGQGLQFLFEYFSETQRNKGNFPGRFSGRQFSNSRSEMNVSTLELGDSALYLCASSLAVGSGANVLTFGAGSRLTVL.

This clone was counted a single time. The CDR3 bases are TGTGCCAGCAGTGAAGCCTTCGGAAGCGGGGGCAATGAGCAGTTCTTC. Protein: CASSEAFGSGGNEQFF. The chain couples TRBV2 to TRBJ2-1; 8 positions agree with TRBD2. J lost 6 bases, V lost 0 bases, and 7 bases had no gene match. CDR3 length: 16 residues. The germline V gene has CDR1 SNHLY and CDR2 FYNNEI. Combining the CDR3 with reference TRBV2 and TRBJ2-1 gives the whole variable domain EPEVTQTPSHQVTQMGQEVILRCVPISNHLYFYWYRQILGQKVEFLVSFYNNEISEKSEIFDDQFSVERPDGSNFTLKIRSTKLEDSAMYFCASSEAFGSGGNEQFFGPGTRLTVL.

The J gene is TRBJ2-5, the V gene TRBV29-1, with D perhaps matching TRBD2 (6 bases). V was trimmed by 4 bases and J by 3 bases, leaving 12 bases between them. CDR1 and CDR2 from the germline V gene are SQVTM and ANQGSEA. This CDR3 contains 13 residues. CDR3 in amino acids: CSVVGRGKETQYF. In DNA, the CDR3 is TGCAGCGTTGTCGGGAGAGGGAAAGAGACCCAGTACTTC.

J is TRBJ1-2 and V is TRBV30; no clear D. Per germline, CDR1 GTSNPN and CDR2 SVGIG (reference sequence). The CDR3 is 16 residues long. The germline V and J ends were trimmed by 0 bases and 8 bases, with 22 bases remaining between them. The DNA of the CDR3 is TGTGCCTGGAGTGTAATCCTCAAGGGAGCCCTCTGGGGCTACACCTTC. Protein: CAWSVILKGALWGYTF.

This clone was counted only a few times. The chain uses TRBV7-2 and TRBJ2-2; no definite D call. The CDR3 runs 12 residues. The V and J ends lost 8 bases and 5 bases respectively, with 9 bases between them. Germline lookup yields CDR1 SGHTA and CDR2 FQGNSA. The CDR3 bases are TGTGCCAGCCCCGCCGGGACCGGGGAGCTGTTTTTT. Amino acids: CASPAGTGELFF.

The rearrangement uses TRBV2 and TRBJ2-1, with D hard to call. This CDR3 region has 16 residues. Germline CDR1 SNHLY, CDR2 FYNNEI. Trimming cost V 1 base and J 3 bases, with 13 bases left between them. CDR3 loop: CASSEGFGGIYNEQFF. The CDR3 nucleotides read TGTGCCAGCAGTGAAGGATTTGGTGGGATCTACAATGAGCAGTTCTTC.

The rearrangement uses TRBV2 and TRBJ2-7; 8 positions match TRBD1. Germline V lookup: CDR1 SNHLY, CDR2 FYNNEI. There are 14 residues in the CDR3. J lost 7 bases, V lost 6 bases, and 11 bases had no gene match. This CDR3 is CASSYGQGRNEQYF. The CDR3 bases are TGTGCCAGCAGCTACGGACAGGGCCGTAATGAGCAGTACTTC.

This clone has a single count. The V gene is TRBV30, the J gene TRBJ2-7; the D gene is possibly TRBD1 (6 bases). CDR3 length: 11 amino acids. Deletions cut 3 bases from V and 6 bases from J, with 9 bases between. Germline CDR1 reads GTSNPN; CDR2 reads SVGIG (reference sequence). This CDR3 is CAWSLGGEQYV. The DNA for the CDR3 is TGTGCCTGGAGCCTAGGGGGCGAGCAGTACGTC.

J is TRBJ1-3 and V is TRBV10-3; no definite D call. Germline V lookup: CDR1 ENHRY, CDR2 SYGVKD. This CDR3 is 16 amino acids long. V shed 4 bases and J shed 4 bases, with 17 bases lying between them. CDR3 loop: CAISVRAVLQGNTIYF. The CDR3 bases are TGTGCCATCAGTGTGAGGGCAGTCCTTCAAGGAAACACCATATATTTT.

The DNA of the CDR3 is TGTGCCAGCAGTTTACCAGGGGATTATGGCTACACCTTC. This gives the protein CASSLPGDYGYTF. The chain recombines TRBV28 with TRBJ1-2, with a weak D call TRBD1 (6 bases). The germline CDR1 and CDR2 sequences are MDHEN and SYDVKM. The germline V and J ends were trimmed by 2 bases and 5 bases, with 9 bases remaining between them. This CDR3 is built from 13 residues.

This clone was counted only a few times. The chain has TRBV19 and TRBJ2-5; a possible D gene is TRBD1 (5 bases). CDR1 and CDR2 from the germline V gene are LNHDA and SQIVND (reference sequence). Trimming stripped 4 bases from V and 5 bases from J, with 11 bases between. The CDR3 consists of 13 residues. The CDR3 nucleotides read TGTGCCAGTAGTACTGGTGGGGCGGAGACCCAGTACTTC. Translated: CASSTGGAETQYF.

V gene TRBV7-2 combines with J gene TRBJ2-3, with a weak D call TRBD1 (5 bases). Germline CDR1 and CDR2: SGHTA and FQGNSA. V gave up 7 bases and J gave up 5 bases, with 13 bases separating them. The CDR3 totals 13 residues. CDR3 nucleotide sequence: TGTGCCAGCACTCCACTGGGGCTAGATACGCAGTATTTT. This translates into CASTPLGLDTQYF.

The chain employs TRBV19 and TRBJ2-7; tentatively, D is TRBD1 or TRBD2 (5 bases each). Germline V gives CDR1 LNHDA, CDR2 SQIVND (reference sequence). With 1 base removed from V and 1 base from J, the gap between germline ends came to 11 bases. The CDR3 has 15 amino acids. CDR3 amino acids: CASSIVGGESYEQYF. As DNA, the CDR3 is TGTGCCAGTAGTATAGTTGGGGGAGAGTCCTACGAGCAGTACTTC. Together with reference TRBV19 and TRBJ2-7, the CDR3 gives the full variable domain: DGGITQSPKYLFRKEGQNVTLSCEQNLNHDAMYWYRQDPGQGLRLIYYSQIVNDFQKGDIAEGYSVSREKKESFPLTVTSAQKNPTAFYLCASSIVGGESYEQYFGPGTRLTVT.

CDR3 DNA sequence: TGTGCCAGCAGCCAAGAAAGGTTTAGGTTAACTGAAGCTTTCTTT. Translated, it gives CASSQERFRLTEAFF. The chain has TRBV14 and TRBJ1-1, with no clear D. CDR3 length: 15 amino acids. V was cut by 0 bases and J by 5 bases, with 13 bases left in between. Germline V gene data show CDR1 as SGHDN and CDR2 as FVKESK.

The rearrangement uses TRBV30 and TRBJ2-3, with TRBD2 as a possible D gene (5 bases). CDR3 length: 13 residues. The V gene lost 0 bases and the J gene lost 8 bases, with 12 bases spanning the gap. Looked up from germline, CDR1 is GTSNPN and CDR2 is SVGIG (reference sequence). CDR3 nucleotides: TGTGCCTGGAGTGTAGCCGGGATTGGTACGCAGTATTTT. Translating it yields CAWSVAGIGTQYF.

The chain couples TRBV7-9 to TRBJ2-1; TRBD2 aligns across 10 bases. Germline V gene data show CDR1 as SEHNR and CDR2 as FQNEAQ (reference sequence). The junction had 12 bases not matched to a gene; V was cut back by 5 bases and J by 5 bases. CDR3 size: 17 residues. CDR3 in DNA: TGTGCCAGCAGCCTAAGCCTTAGCGGGGGGACTAACAATGAGCAGTTCTTC. It encodes CASSLSLSGGTNNEQFF.

This clone was counted once. The chain joins TRBV7-2 to TRBJ2-1; the D is unclear. The CDR3 has 12 residues. Per germline, CDR1 SGHTA and CDR2 FQGNSA. V was cut by 2 bases and J by 9 bases, with 8 bases left in between. The CDR3, as DNA: TGTGCCAGCAGCTTATATCGGGCTGAGCAGTTCTTC. It specifies CASSLYRAEQFF.

V and J are TRBV7-7 and TRBJ2-3; D is uncertain. Per the germline V gene, CDR1 is SSHAT and CDR2 is FNYEAQ (reference sequence). This CDR3 is built from 14 residues. V lost 5 bases, J lost 0 bases, and 9 bases lay in between. This CDR3 is CASSLLGSTDTQYF. CDR3 nucleotides: TGTGCCAGCAGCCTCTTGGGCAGCACAGATACGCAGTATTTT.

This sequence joins TRBV30 and TRBJ2-3, with 9 bases fitting TRBD2. V shed 5 bases, J shed 0 bases, and the junction held 15 bases outside the gene matches. This CDR3 comprises 18 residues. The V gene's germline CDR1 is GTSNPN and CDR2 SVGIG (reference sequence). The chain's CDR3 is CAWGPVLREGFSTDTQYF. For the CDR3, the DNA is TGTGCCTGGGGCCCTGTACTGCGGGAGGGATTTAGCACAGATACGCAGTATTTT.

This clone is classed as medium-sized (0.01 to 0.1%). The CDR3 coding sequence is TGTGCCAGCAGCTTAGGCCAGGAGAACACTGAAGCTTTCTTT. Its protein is CASSLGQENTEAFF. This rearrangement joins TRBV7-6 to TRBJ1-1, with D unresolved. The CDR3 sequence is 14 residues long. V was cut by 1 base and J by 1 base, with 7 bases left in between. The germline CDR1 and CDR2 sequences are SGHVS and FNYEAQ.

This clone showed up just once. This chain uses TRBV19 with TRBJ2-5; tentative D call: TRBD1 (6 bases). CDR1 is LNHDA, CDR2 SQIVND, per germline (reference sequence). Trimming removed 0 bases at V and 7 bases at J, with 12 bases between. The CDR3 loop spans 14 amino acids. The chain's CDR3 is CASSIETGMGTQYF. Here the CDR3 DNA reads TGTGCCAGTAGTATAGAAACAGGGATGGGGACCCAGTACTTC.

V and J are TRBV6-1 and TRBJ2-5, with D possibly TRBD1 on 5 matching bases. V was shortened by 4 bases and J by 2 bases, with 17 bases between the two germline ends. Germline CDR1 is MNHNS and CDR2 is SASEGT. The CDR3 is 16 residues long. CDR3 region: CASSATSGSGQETQYF. CDR3 DNA sequence: TGTGCCAGCAGTGCTACGTCAGGGTCCGGACAAGAGACCCAGTACTTC.

V usage is TRBV29-1 and J usage is TRBJ1-2; 8 bases are a match to TRBD1. This CDR3 contains 11 residues. The germline V gene encodes CDR1 SQVTM and CDR2 ANQGSEA. V lost 8 bases and J lost 7; bases outside the gene matches: 6. The CDR3 protein is CSTRTGSGYTF. As DNA, the CDR3 is TGCAGCACCCGGACAGGGAGTGGCTACACCTTC.